The clone carrying this T cell receptor (beta chain) has only a few counts. Its target is unknown. This sample is part of a study of regulatory T cells in long-lasting Graves disease. Trimming cost V 7 bases and J 0 bases, with 10 bases left between them. Germline lookup yields CDR1 MNHNS and CDR2 SASEGT. This CDR3 contains 14 residues. General observations from the study: Persistent Graves' patients showed a TCR diversity that was lower than that of newly diagnosed ones.

In building TCR beta libraries, iRepertoire HTBI primers were used together with Arm-PCR of CDR3 regions. TCRdb passed the multiplex PCR reads through MiXCR, listing each CDR3 protein once. The sample has about 400,000 distinct CDR3 sequences; about 15% are singletons. Sample time point: newly diagnosed GD, antithyroid drugs for less than 3 months. RNA isolated from PBMCs was used to make the TCR library. An endocrinology unit in Xi'an, China, supplied the patients. These data are also associated with another study on T cells in Graves' hyperthyroidism and ophthalmopathy. That publication notes: The primer set for the first-round RT-PCR of the TCR CDR3 was HTBI.

The receptor was isolated from a woman aged 40 to 50 with Graves disease. Sequenced material: peripheral blood mononuclear cells (PBMCs), taken at new diagnosis, from a patient treated with antithyroid drugs. The chain couples TRBV6-1 to TRBJ2-1, with unresolved D. CDR3 amino acids: CASTPYSSYNEQFF. CDR3 bases: TGTGCCAGCACACCCTACAGCTCCTACAATGAGCAGTTCTTC.